This T cell receptor (beta chain) was sequenced for a study of blood T cell repertoires in COVID-19. The CDR3 spans 13 residues. J was trimmed by 6 bases and V by 8 bases; bases with no gene match: 7. CDR1 and CDR2 from the germline V gene are LNHDA and SQIVND (reference sequence). Some clones are missing from TCRdb's copy, which holds only in-frame ones; the method was immunoSEQ multiplex PCR. This table holds 150,000 to 200,000 clones, roughly 80% found once. The specimen sequenced was peripheral blood. The V call is TRBV19, the J call TRBJ1-2, with TRBD1 identical over 9 bases. This sequence originates from a woman aged 40 to 50 with COVID-19, enrolled during active disease. The CDR3 loop is CASGWTGAHGYTF. The CDR3 nucleotides read TGTGCCAGTGGATGGACAGGGGCTCATGGCTACACCTTC. Complete variable domain (other parts from reference TRBV19 and TRBJ1-2): DGGITQSPKYLFRKEGQNVTLSCEQNLNHDAMYWYRQDPGQGLRLIYYSQIVNDFQKGDIAEGYSVSREKKESFPLTVTSAQKNPTAFYLCASGWTGAHGYTFGSGTRLTVV.